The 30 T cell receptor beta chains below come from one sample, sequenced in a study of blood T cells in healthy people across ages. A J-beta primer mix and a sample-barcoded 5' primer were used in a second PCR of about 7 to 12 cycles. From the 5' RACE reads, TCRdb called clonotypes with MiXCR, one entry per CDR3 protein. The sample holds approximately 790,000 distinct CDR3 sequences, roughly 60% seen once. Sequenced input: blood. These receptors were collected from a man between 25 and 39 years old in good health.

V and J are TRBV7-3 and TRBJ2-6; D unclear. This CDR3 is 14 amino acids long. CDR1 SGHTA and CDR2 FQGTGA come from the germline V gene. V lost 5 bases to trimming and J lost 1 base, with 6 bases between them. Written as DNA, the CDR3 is TGTGCCAGCAGCACCATGTCTGGGGCCAACGTCCTGACTTTC. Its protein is CASSTMSGANVLTF.

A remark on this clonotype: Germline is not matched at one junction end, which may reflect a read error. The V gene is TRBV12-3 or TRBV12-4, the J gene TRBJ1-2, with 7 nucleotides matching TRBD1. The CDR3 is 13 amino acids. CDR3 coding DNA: TGTGCCGGCAGTCACAGGGGCGGAGATGGCTACACCTTC. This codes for CAGSHRGGDGYTF.

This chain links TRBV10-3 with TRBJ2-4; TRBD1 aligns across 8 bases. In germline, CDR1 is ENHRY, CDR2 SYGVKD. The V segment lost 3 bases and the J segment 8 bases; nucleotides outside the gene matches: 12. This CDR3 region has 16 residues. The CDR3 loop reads CAISDPPTGGRDIQYF. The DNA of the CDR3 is TGTGCCATCAGTGACCCCCCCACAGGGGGTAGGGACATTCAGTACTTC.

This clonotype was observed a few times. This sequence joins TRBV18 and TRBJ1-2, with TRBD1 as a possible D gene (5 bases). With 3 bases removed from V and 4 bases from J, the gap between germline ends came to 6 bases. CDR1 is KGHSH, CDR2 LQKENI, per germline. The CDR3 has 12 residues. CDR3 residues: CASSPDTYGYTF. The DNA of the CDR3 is TGTGCCAGCTCACCGGACACCTATGGCTACACCTTC.

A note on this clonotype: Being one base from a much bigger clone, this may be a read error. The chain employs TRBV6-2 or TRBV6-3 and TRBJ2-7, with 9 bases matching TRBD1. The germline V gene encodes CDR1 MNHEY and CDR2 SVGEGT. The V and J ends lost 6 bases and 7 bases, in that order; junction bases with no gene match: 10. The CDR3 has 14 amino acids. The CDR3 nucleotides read TGTGCCAGCAGCTTACAGGGGGCCTCGAGTGAGCAGTACTTC. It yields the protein CASSLQGASSEQYF.

The CDR3 nucleotides are TGTGCCCATGACAGACGAGGGTCCCTCGAGCAGTACTTC. Its protein product is CAHDRRGSLEQYF. V and J are TRBV30 and TRBJ2-7, with D perhaps matching TRBD1 or TRBD2 (5 bases each). Germline V gene data show CDR1 as GTSNPN and CDR2 as SVGIG (reference sequence). The germline V and J ends were trimmed by 8 bases and 6 bases, with 20 bases remaining between them. The CDR3 totals 13 residues.

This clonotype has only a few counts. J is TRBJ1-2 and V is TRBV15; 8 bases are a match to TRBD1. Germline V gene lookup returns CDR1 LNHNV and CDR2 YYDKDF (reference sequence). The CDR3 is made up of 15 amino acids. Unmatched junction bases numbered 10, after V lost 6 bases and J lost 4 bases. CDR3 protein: CATRTGTGGFYGYTF. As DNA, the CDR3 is TGTGCCACCAGAACCGGGACAGGAGGATTCTATGGCTACACCTTC.

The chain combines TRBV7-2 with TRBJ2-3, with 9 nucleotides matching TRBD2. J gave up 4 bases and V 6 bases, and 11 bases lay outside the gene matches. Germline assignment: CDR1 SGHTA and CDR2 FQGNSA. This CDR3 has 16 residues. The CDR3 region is CASSILAGVGPDTQYF. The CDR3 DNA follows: TGTGCCAGCAGTATATTAGCGGGGGTGGGGCCAGATACGCAGTATTTT.

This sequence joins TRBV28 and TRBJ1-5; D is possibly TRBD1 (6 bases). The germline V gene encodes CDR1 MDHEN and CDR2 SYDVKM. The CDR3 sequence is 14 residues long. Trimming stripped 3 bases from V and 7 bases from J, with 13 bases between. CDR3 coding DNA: TGTGCCAGCAGTTTCAGAGGGGGTGGGCAGCCCCAGCATTTT. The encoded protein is CASSFRGGGQPQHF.

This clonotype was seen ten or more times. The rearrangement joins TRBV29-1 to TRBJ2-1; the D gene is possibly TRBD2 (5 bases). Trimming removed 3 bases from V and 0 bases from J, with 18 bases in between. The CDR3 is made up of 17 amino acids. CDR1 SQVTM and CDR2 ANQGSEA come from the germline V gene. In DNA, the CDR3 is TGCAGCGTTGATTTGGTGGTCGGCGGGTTCTCCTACAATGAGCAGTTCTTC. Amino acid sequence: CSVDLVVGGFSYNEQFF.

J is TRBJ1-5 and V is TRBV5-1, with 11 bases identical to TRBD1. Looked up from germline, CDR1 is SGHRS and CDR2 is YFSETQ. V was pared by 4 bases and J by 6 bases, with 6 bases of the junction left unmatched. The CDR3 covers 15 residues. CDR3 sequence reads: CASSEGQGEGQPQHF. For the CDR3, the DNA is TGCGCCAGCAGCGAGGGACAGGGGGAAGGTCAGCCCCAGCATTTT.

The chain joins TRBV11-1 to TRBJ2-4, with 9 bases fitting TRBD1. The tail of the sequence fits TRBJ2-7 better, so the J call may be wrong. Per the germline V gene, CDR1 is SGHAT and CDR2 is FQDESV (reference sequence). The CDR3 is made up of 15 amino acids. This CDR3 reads CASSLRQGVSYEQYF. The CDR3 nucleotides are TGTGCCAGCAGCTTGAGACAGGGGGTCTCCTACGAGCAGTACTTC.

The CDR3 bases are TGCAGTGCGGACAGTTACTCCTACAATGAGCAGTTCTTC. It translates to CSADSYSYNEQFF. This chain uses TRBV20-1 with TRBJ2-1; D possibly corresponds to TRBD1 (6 bases). In germline, CDR1 is DFQATT, CDR2 SNEGSKA (reference sequence). Trimming removed 6 bases at V and 0 bases at J, with 9 bases between. The CDR3 is made up of 13 amino acids.

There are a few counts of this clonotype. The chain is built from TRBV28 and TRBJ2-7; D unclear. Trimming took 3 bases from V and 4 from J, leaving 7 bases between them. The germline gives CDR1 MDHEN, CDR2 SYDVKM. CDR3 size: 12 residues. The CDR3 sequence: CASSFTVYEQYF. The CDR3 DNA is TGTGCCAGCAGTTTCACAGTGTACGAGCAGTACTTC.

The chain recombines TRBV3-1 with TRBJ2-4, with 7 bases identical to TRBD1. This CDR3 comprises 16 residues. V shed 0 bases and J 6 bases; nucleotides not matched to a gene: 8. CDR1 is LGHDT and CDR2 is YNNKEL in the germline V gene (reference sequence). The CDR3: CASSQDPGDSRNIQYF. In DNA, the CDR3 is TGTGCCAGCAGCCAAGATCCTGGGGACAGCAGAAACATTCAGTACTTC.

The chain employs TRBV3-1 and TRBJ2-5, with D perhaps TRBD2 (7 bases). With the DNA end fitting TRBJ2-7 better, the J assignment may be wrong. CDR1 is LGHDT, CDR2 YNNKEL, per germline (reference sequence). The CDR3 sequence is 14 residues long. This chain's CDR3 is CASSQAGGRNEQYF. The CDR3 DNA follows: TGTGCCAGCAGCCAAGCGGGGGGCAGGAACGAGCAGTACTTC.

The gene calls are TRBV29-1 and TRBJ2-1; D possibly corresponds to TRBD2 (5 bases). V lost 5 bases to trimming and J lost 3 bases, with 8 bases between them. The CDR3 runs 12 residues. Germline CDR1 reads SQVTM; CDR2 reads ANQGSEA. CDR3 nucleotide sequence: TGCAGCGTTCCCGGACTCTACAATGAGCAGTTCTTC. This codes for CSVPGLYNEQFF.

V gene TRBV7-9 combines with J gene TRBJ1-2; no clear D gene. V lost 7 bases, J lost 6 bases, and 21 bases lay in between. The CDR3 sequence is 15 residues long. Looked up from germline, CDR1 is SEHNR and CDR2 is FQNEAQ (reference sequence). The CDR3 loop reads CASTSRENPSDGYTF. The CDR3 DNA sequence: TGTGCCAGCACATCACGGGAGAACCCCTCAGATGGCTACACCTTC.

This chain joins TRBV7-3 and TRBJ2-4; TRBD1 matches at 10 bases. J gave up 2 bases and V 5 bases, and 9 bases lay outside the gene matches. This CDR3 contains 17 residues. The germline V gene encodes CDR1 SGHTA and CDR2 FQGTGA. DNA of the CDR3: TGTGCCAGCAGCCCCCAACCGGGACAGGGGCCCAAAAACATTCAGTACTTC. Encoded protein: CASSPQPGQGPKNIQYF.

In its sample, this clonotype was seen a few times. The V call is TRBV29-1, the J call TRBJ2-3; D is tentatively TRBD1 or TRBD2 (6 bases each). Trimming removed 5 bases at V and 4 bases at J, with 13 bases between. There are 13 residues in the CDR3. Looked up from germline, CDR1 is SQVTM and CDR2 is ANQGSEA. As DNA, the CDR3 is TGCAGCGTTTGGAAGGGGGGCGCAGATACGCAGTATTTT. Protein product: CSVWKGGADTQYF.

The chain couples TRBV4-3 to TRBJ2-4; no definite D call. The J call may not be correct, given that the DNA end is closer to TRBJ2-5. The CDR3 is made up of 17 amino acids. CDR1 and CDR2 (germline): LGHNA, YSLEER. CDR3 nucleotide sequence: TGCGCCAGCAGCCAGGCAGCTCGCACAGAAGACCAAGAGACCCAGTACTTC. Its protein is CASSQAARTEDQETQYF.

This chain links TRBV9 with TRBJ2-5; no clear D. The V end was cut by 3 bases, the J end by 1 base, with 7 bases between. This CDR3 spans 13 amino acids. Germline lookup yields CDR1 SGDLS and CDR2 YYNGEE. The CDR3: CASSAPSQETQYF. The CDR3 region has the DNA TGTGCCAGCAGCGCTCCCTCCCAAGAGACCCAGTACTTC.

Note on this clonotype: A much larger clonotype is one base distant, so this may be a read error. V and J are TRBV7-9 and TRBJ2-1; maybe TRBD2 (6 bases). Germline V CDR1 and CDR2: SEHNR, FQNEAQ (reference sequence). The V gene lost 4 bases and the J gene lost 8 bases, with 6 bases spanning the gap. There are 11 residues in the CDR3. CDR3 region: CASSWGDEQFF. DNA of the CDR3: TGTGCCAGCAGCTGGGGGGATGAGCAGTTCTTC.

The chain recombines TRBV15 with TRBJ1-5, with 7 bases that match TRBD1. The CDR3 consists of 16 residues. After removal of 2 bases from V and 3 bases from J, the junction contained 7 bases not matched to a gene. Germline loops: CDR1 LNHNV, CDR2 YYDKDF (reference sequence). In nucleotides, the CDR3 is TGTGCCACCAGCAGACCCGGACAGGCCGTCAATCAGCCCCAGCATTTT. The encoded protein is CATSRPGQAVNQPQHF.

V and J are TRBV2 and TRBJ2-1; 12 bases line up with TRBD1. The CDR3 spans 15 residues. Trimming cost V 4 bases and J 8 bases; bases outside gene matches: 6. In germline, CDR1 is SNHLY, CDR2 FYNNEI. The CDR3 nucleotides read TGTGCCAGCAGTGGGGGACAGGGGGCTAGCTATGAGCAGTTCTTC. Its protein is CASSGGQGASYEQFF.

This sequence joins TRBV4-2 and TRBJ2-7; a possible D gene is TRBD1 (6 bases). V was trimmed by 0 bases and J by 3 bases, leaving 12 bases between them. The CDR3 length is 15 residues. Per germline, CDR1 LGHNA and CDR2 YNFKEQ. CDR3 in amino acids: CASSQDRQVNYEQYF. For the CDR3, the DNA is TGTGCCAGCAGCCAAGACAGACAGGTTAACTACGAGCAGTACTTC.

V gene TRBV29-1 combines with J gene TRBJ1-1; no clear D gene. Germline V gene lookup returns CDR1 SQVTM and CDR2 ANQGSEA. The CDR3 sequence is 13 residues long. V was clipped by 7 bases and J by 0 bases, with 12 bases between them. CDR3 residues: CSGGLGLNTEAFF. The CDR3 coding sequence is TGCAGCGGGGGATTAGGACTGAACACTGAAGCTTTCTTT.

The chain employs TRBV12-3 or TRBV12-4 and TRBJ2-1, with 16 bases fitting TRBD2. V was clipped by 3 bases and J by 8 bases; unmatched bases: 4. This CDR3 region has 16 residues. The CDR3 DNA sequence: TGTGCCAGCAGTTTGGGACTAGCGGGAGGGCCCTATGAGCAGTTCTTC. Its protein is CASSLGLAGGPYEQFF.

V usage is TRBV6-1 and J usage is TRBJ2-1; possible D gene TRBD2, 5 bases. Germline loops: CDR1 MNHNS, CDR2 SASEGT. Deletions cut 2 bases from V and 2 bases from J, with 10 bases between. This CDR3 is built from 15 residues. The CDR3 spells CASSEWAGPYNEQFF. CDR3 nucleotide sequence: TGTGCCAGCAGTGAATGGGCGGGTCCCTACAATGAGCAGTTCTTC.

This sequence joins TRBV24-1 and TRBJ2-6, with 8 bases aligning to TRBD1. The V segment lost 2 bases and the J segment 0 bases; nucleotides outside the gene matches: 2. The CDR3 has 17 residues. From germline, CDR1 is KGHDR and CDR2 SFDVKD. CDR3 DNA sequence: TGTGCCACCAGTGATTGGGACAGGCCCTCTGGGGCCAACGTCCTGACTTTC. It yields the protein CATSDWDRPSGANVLTF.